The TCR beta chain under discussion was sequenced for a study of shared clonotypes between healthy human individuals. Study-wide points: Generally, naive subsets (rather than memory subsets) showed larger estimated richness. Non-shared clonotypes were found to have lower generation probabilities than the clonotypes that were shared by all four of the sorted-subset donors.

The study drew all its donors from Caucasian adults living in Nashville, Tennessee. This CDR3 contains 16 residues. CDR1 is SGHRS and CDR2 is YFSETQ in the germline V gene. V was pared by 0 bases and J by 8 bases, with 10 bases of the junction left unmatched. Each sorted subset replicate got 200 ng genomic DNA, 30,000 or so genomes. Using immunoSEQ multiplex PCR, the repertoire was profiled, and TCRdb retains in-frame clones only, with some absent. The sample comprises millions of clones, 85% to 95% of which are singletons, and around 0.14% rests with the top ten. A word on this clone: Its cognate antigen is unknown.

The chain joins TRBV5-1 to TRBJ2-1; the match to TRBD2 covers 8 bases. The TCR was taken from a young man in good health. Sample: naive CD4+ T cells sorted from blood. Subset indicated: CD45RA+ positively selected. CDR3 nucleotide sequence: TGCGCCAGCAGCTTGGCCAGGGCGGGAGGCTTGGATGAGCAGTTCTTC. It yields the protein CASSLARAGGLDEQFF.